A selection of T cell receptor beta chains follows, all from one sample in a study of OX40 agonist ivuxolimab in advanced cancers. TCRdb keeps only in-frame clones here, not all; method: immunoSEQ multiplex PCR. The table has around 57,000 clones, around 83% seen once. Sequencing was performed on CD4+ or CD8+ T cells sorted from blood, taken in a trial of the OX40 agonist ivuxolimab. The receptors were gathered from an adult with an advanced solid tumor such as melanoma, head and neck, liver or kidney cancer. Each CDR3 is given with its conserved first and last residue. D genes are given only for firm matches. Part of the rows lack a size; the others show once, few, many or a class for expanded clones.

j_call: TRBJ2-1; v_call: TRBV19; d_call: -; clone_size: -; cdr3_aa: CASSTTGSYNEQFF; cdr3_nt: TGTGCCAGTAGTACCACAGGCTCCTACAATGAGCAGTTCTTC
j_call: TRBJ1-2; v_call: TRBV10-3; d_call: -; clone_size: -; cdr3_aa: CAISESREGNGYTF; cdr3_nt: TGTGCCATCAGTGAGTCGCGGGAGGGAAATGGCTACACCTTC
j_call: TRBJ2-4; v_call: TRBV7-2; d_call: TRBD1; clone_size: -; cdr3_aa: CASSLGGQLNIQYF; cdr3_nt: TGTGCCAGCAGCTTAGGGGGACAGTTAAACATTCAGTACTTC
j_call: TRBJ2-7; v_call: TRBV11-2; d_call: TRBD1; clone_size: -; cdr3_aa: CASSLDRDSYEQYF; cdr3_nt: TGTGCCAGCAGCTTGGACAGGGACTCCTACGAGCAGTACTTC
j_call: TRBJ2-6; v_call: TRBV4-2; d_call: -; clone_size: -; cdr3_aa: CASSPFAGASSGANVLTF; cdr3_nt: TGTGCCAGCAGCCCTTTTGCAGGGGCCAGCTCTGGGGCCAACGTCCTGACTTTC
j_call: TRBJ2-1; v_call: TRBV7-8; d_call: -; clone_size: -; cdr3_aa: CASSQGRLVVEQFF; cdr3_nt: TGTGCCAGCAGCCAGGGGCGCCTAGTAGTTGAGCAGTTCTTC
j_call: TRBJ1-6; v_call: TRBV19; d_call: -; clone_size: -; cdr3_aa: CASSIGGGNSPLHF; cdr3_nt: TGTGCCAGTAGTATCGGGGGGGGGAATTCACCCCTCCACTTT
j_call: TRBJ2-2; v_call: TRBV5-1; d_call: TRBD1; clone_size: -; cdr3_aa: CASSLGGQTGELFF; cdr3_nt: TGCGCCAGCAGCTTGGGGGGACAGACCGGGGAGCTGTTTTTT
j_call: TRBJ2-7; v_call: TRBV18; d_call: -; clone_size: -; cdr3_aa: CASSRETHYEQYF; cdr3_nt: TGTGCCAGCTCGAGAGAGACTCATTACGAGCAGTACTTC
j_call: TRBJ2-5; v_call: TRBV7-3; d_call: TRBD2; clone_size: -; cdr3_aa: CASSSTSGVETQYF; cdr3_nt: TGTGCCAGCAGCTCGACTAGCGGGGTAGAGACCCAGTACTTC
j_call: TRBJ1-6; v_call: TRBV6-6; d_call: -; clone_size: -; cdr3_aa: CAVGGDSPLHF; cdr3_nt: TGTGCCGTCGGGGGGGATTCACCCCTCCACTTT
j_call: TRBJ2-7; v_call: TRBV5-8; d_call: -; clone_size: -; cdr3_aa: CASSNLRASSDEQYF; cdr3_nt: TGTGCCAGCAGCAACCTCCGGGCTTCGTCCGACGAGCAGTACTTC
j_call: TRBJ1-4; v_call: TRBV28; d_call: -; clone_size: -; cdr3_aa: CASRPGATNEKLFF; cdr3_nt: TGTGCCAGCAGGCCAGGGGCAACTAATGAAAAACTGTTTTTT
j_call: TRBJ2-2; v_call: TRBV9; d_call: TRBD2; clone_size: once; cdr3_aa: CASSPLPGLGGTGELFF; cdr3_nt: TGTGCCAGCAGCCCCCTCCCGGGACTAGGAGGCACCGGGGAGCTGTTTTTT
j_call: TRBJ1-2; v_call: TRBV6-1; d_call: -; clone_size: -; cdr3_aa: CASSEVQPNYGYTF; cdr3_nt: TGTGCCAGCAGTGAAGTACAGCCTAACTATGGCTACACCTTC
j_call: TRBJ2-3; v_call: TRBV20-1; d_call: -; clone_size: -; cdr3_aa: CSAPFGRPQYF; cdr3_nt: TGCAGTGCCCCCTTTGGGCGTCCGCAGTATTTT
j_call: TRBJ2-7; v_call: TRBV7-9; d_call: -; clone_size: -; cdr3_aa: CASSLGQGEVYEQYF; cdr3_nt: TGTGCCAGCAGCTTAGGCCAGGGTGAGGTTTACGAGCAGTACTTC
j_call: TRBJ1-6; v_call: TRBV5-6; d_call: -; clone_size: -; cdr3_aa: CASSLDGEPGSPLHF; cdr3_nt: TGTGCCAGCAGCTTGGATGGGGAGCCGGGTTCACCCCTCCACTTT
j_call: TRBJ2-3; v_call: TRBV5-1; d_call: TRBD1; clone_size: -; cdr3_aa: CASSLNPQGASTDTQYF; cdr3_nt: TGCGCCAGCAGCCTAAACCCACAGGGGGCAAGCACAGATACGCAGTATTTT
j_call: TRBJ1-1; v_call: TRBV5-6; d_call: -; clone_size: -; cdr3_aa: CASSFQGMNTEAFF; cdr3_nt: TGTGCCAGCAGCTTCCAGGGGATGAACACTGAAGCTTTCTTT
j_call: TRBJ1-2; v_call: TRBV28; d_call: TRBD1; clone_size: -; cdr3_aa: CATRRTGGLYGYTF; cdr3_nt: TGTGCCACCCGACGGACAGGGGGCCTCTATGGCTACACCTTC
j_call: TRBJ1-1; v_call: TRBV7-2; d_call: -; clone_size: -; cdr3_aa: CASSRPKTSERGTEAFF; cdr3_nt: TGTGCCAGCAGCCGTCCAAAGACCTCGGAGCGTGGCACTGAAGCTTTCTTT
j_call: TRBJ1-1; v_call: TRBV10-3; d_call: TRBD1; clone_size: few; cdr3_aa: CASKGSGQGAPEAFF; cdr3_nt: TGTGCCTCCAAGGGGAGCGGACAGGGCGCCCCTGAAGCTTTCTTT
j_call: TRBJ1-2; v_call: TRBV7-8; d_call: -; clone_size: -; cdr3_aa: CASSLGLDGNYGYTF; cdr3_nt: TGTGCCAGCAGCTTAGGTCTGGACGGAAACTATGGCTACACCTTC
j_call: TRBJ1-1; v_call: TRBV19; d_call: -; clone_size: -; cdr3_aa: CASINREDTEAFF; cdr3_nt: TGTGCCAGTATAAATAGGGAGGACACTGAAGCTTTCTTT
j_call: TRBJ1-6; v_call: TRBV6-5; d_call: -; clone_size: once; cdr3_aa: CASSYSRGAGTPLHF; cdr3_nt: TGTGCCAGCAGTTACTCGAGAGGGGCAGGGACACCCCTCCACTTT
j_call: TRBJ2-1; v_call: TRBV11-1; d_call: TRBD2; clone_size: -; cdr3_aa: CASSLLAGGLSEYNEQFF; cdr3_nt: TGTGCCAGCAGCCTCCTAGCGGGGGGACTGAGCGAATACAATGAGCAGTTCTTC
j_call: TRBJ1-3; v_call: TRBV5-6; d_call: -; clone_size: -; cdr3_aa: CASSLERGNTIYF; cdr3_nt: TGTGCCAGCAGCTTGGAGCGGGGAAACACCATATATTTT
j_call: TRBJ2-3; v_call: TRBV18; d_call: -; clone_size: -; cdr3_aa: CASSLALTDTQYF; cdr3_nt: TGTGCCAGCTCCCTTGCCTTAACAGATACGCAGTATTTT
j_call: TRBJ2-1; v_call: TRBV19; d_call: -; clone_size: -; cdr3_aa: CASSGMDTNIYNEQFF; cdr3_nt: TGTGCCAGTAGTGGGATGGACACAAACATTTACAATGAGCAGTTCTTC
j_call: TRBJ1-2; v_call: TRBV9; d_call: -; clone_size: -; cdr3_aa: CASSVAGGYGYTF; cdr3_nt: TGTGCCAGCAGCGTAGCCGGGGGCTATGGCTACACCTTC
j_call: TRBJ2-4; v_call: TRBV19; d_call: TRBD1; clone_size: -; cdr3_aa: CASSIRTGGVKNIQYF; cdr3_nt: TGTGCCAGTAGTATCCGGACAGGGGGGGTCAAAAACATTCAGTACTTC
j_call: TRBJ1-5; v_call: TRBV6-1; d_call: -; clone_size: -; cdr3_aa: CASSVRAGQPQHF; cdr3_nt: TGTGCCAGCAGTGTGAGGGCAGGTCAGCCCCAGCATTTT
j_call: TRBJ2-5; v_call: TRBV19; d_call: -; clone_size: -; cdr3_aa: CASSLSTGAGAQYF; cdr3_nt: TGTGCCAGTAGTCTCTCCACGGGAGCTGGGGCCCAGTACTTC
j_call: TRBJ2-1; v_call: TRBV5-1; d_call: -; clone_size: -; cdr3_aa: CASSLIADSYNEQFF; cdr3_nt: TGCGCCAGCAGCTTGATCGCAGACTCCTACAATGAGCAGTTCTTC
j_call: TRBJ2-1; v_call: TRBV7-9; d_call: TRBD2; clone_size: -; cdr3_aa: CASRRTSGGVNEQFF; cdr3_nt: TGTGCCAGCAGGCGGACTAGCGGGGGGGTCAATGAGCAGTTCTTC
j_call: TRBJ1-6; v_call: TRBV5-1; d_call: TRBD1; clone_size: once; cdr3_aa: CASSSAPTGNNSPLHF; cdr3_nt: TGCGCCAGCAGCTCGGCACCGACAGGGAATAATTCACCCCTCCACTTT
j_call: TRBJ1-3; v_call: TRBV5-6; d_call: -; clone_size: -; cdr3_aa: CASSPGGGVNTIYF; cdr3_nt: TGTGCCAGCAGCCCGGGAGGAGGGGTCAACACCATATATTTT
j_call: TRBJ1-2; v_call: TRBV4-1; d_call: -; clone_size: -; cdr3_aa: CASSQVGREGNVPGYTF; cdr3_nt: TGCGCCAGCAGCCAAGTTGGCAGGGAAGGGAACGTTCCTGGCTACACCTTC
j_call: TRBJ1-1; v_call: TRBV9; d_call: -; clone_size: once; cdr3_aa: CASSVAAGAGGTEAFF; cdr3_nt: TGTGCCAGCAGCGTAGCTGCGGGGGCCGGGGGCACTGAAGCTTTCTTT
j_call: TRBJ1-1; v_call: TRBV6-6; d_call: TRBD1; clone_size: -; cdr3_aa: CASSPSTGSYTEAFF; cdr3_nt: TGTGCCAGCAGTCCCTCGACAGGGTCTTACACTGAAGCTTTCTTT
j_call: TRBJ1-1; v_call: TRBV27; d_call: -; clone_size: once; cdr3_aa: CASSLSGVPEAFF; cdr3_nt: TGTGCCAGCAGTTTATCGGGGGTCCCTGAAGCTTTCTTT
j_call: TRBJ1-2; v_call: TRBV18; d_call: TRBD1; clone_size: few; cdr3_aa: CASSLLPRGQGSYGYTF; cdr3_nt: TGTGCCAGCTCACTACTCCCCCGAGGACAGGGGTCTTATGGCTACACCTTC
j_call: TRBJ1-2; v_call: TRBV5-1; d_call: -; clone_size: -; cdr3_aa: CASRSGERIHGYTF; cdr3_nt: TGCGCCAGCAGGAGTGGGGAGCGTATCCATGGCTACACCTTC
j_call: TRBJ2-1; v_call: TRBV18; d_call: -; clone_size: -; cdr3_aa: CASSSSQGLSFF; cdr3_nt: TGTGCCAGCTCCAGCTCCCAGGGTCTCTCCTTCTTC
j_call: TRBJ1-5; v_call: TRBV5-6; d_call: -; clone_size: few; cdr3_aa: CASSDGTGTSSNQPQHF; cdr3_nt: TGTGCCAGCAGCGACGGGACGGGAACTAGTAGCAATCAGCCCCAGCATTTT